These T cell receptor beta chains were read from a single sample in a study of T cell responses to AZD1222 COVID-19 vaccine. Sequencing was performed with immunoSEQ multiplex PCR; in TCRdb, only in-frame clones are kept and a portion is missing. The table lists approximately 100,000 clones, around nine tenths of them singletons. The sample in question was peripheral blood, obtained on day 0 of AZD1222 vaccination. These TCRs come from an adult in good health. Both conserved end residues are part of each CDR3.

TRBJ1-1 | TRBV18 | CASSPWVVKSTEAFF
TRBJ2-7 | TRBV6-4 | CASSDGFEQYF
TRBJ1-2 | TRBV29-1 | CSVGAGYGYTF
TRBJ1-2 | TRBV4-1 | CASSQSDRGNGYTF
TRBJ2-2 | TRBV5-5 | CASSFFSGELFF
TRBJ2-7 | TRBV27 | CASSFRQGPSSYEQYF
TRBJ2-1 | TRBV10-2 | CASIRTRLAGGYNEQFF
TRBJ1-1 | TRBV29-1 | CSARRGAREAFF
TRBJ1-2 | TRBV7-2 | CASSLPGQGIGYTF
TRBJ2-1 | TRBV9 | CASSVSSGSGDEQFF
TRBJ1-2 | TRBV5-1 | CASSLSQGVGYGYTF
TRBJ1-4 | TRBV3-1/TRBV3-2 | CASSQRQVGEKLFF
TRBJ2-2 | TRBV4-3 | CASSQELGTGELFF
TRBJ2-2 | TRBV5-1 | CASSLGNRGVSNTGELFF
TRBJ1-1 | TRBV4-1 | CASSQDFPGRTEAFF
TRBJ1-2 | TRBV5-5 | CASSGGDWGYTF
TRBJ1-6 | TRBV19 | CASTTTDRPSYNSPLHF
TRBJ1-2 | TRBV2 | CASSERGYGYTF
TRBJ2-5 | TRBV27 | CASSSIRLQETQYF
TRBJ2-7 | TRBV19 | CASSIVGMGEQYF